This entry describes one TCR beta chain. Antigen specificity is unknown. TCRdb reanalysed the RT-PCR reads using MiXCR and keeps one entry per CDR3 protein. Of 15,000 or so distinct CDR3 sequences listed, roughly 85% are singletons. V dropped 4 bases and J dropped 5; count of bases not matched to a gene: 14. The CDR3 contains 18 residues. The data were obtained in a study of yellow fever vaccine responses in identical twins. General study points: After vaccination, twins' T cell response reportedly seemed partly convergent, partly personalized.

The sample consisted of T cells from blood (PBMCs), unsorted or a sorted subset (not recorded which), taken before or after yellow fever vaccination (not recorded which). The receptor's source is a woman between 18 and 30 years old who received the yellow fever vaccine. The chain is built from TRBV12-3 or TRBV12-4 and TRBJ1-1, with 12 nucleotides matching TRBD1. As DNA, the CDR3 is TGTGCCAGCAGTTCCCGGGTGAGGGACAGGGGGCCGGGGACTGAAGCTTTCTTT. Its protein is CASSSRVRDRGPGTEAFF.